The entry below gives a single TCR beta chain sequence along with its context. This CDR3 contains 15 residues. CDR1 and CDR2 (germline): MNHEY, SVGAGI. V shed 5 bases and J shed 8 bases, with 19 bases lying between them. This sample was included in a study of T cell changes during pregnancy in multiple sclerosis. Clones were sequenced by immunoSEQ multiplex PCR, and TCRdb holds only the in-frame ones, with some missing. Here the sample spans about 24,000 clones, under 95% being singletons. The receptor was derived from a female donor in good health, enrolled as a control in a pregnancy study. The source material was CD8+ T cells from peripheral blood mononuclear cells, sampled in the third trimester of pregnancy. J is TRBJ2-1 and V is TRBV6-5; possible D gene TRBD2, 5 bases. The CDR3 DNA follows: TGTGCCAGCAGTCTATCGGCTTGGATGCGGGATGAGCAGTTCTTC. This encodes CASSLSAWMRDEQFF.